A single T cell receptor (beta chain) is shown here with its context. Assay: immunoSEQ multiplex PCR; the TCRdb copy retains only in-frame clones and omits some. The sample yields approximately 300,000 clones, about 92% seen once. After removal of 5 bases from V and 7 bases from J, the junction contained 5 bases not matched to a gene. Germline CDR1 SGHAT, CDR2 FQNNGV. CDR3 length: 13 amino acids. This sample is part of a study of blood T cell repertoires in COVID-19. This clonotype originated in a woman in her 30s who had recovered from COVID-19. This chain connects TRBV11-2 to TRBJ1-5; 7 bases agree with TRBD1. The sequencing input was PBMCs or T cells enriched from blood (not recorded which). The CDR3 bases are TGTGCCAGCAGCCACGGGACAGAGCAGCCCCAGCATTTT. Its protein is CASSHGTEQPQHF. The full variable domain, rest sourced from reference TRBV11-2 and TRBJ1-5, is EAGVAQSPRYKIIEKRQSVAFWCNPISGHATLYWYQQILGQGPKLLIQFQNNGVVDDSQLPKDRFSAERLKGVDSTLKIQPAKLEDSAVYLCASSHGTEQPQHFGDGTRLSIL.